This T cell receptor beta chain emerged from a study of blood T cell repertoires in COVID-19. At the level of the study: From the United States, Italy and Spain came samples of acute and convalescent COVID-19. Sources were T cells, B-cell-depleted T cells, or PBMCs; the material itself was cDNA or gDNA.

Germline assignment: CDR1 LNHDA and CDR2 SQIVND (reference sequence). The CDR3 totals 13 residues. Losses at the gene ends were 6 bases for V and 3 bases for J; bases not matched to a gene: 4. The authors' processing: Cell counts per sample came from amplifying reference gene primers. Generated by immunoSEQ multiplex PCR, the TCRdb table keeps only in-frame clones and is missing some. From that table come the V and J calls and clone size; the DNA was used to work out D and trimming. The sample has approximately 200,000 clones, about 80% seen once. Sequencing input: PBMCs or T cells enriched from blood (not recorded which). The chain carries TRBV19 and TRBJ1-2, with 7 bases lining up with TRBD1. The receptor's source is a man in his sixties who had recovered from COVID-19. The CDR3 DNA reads TGTGCCAGTAGCGCAGGGGGGTACTATGGCTACACCTTC. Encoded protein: CASSAGGYYGYTF.